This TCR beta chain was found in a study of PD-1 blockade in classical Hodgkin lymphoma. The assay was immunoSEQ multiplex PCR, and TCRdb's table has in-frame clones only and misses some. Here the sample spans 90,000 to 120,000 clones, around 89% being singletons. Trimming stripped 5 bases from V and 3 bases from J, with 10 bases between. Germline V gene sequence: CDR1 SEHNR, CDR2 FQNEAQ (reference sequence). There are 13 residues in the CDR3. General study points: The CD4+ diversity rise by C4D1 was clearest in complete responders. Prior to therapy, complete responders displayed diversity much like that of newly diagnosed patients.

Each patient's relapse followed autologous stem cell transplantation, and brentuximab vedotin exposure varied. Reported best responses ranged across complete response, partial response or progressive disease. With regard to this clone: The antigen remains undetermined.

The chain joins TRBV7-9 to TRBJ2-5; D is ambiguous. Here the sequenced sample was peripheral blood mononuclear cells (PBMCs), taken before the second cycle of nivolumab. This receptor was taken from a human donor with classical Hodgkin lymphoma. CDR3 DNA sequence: TGTGCCAGCAGCCCCGGTAACGAAGAGACCCAGTACTTC. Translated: CASSPGNEETQYF. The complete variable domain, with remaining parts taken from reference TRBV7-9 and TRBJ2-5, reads DTGVSQNPRHKITKRGQNVTFRCDPISEHNRLYWYRQTLGQGPEFLTYFQNEAQLEKSRLLSDRFSAERPKGSFSTLEIQRTEQGDSAMYLCASSPGNEETQYFGPGTRLLVL.